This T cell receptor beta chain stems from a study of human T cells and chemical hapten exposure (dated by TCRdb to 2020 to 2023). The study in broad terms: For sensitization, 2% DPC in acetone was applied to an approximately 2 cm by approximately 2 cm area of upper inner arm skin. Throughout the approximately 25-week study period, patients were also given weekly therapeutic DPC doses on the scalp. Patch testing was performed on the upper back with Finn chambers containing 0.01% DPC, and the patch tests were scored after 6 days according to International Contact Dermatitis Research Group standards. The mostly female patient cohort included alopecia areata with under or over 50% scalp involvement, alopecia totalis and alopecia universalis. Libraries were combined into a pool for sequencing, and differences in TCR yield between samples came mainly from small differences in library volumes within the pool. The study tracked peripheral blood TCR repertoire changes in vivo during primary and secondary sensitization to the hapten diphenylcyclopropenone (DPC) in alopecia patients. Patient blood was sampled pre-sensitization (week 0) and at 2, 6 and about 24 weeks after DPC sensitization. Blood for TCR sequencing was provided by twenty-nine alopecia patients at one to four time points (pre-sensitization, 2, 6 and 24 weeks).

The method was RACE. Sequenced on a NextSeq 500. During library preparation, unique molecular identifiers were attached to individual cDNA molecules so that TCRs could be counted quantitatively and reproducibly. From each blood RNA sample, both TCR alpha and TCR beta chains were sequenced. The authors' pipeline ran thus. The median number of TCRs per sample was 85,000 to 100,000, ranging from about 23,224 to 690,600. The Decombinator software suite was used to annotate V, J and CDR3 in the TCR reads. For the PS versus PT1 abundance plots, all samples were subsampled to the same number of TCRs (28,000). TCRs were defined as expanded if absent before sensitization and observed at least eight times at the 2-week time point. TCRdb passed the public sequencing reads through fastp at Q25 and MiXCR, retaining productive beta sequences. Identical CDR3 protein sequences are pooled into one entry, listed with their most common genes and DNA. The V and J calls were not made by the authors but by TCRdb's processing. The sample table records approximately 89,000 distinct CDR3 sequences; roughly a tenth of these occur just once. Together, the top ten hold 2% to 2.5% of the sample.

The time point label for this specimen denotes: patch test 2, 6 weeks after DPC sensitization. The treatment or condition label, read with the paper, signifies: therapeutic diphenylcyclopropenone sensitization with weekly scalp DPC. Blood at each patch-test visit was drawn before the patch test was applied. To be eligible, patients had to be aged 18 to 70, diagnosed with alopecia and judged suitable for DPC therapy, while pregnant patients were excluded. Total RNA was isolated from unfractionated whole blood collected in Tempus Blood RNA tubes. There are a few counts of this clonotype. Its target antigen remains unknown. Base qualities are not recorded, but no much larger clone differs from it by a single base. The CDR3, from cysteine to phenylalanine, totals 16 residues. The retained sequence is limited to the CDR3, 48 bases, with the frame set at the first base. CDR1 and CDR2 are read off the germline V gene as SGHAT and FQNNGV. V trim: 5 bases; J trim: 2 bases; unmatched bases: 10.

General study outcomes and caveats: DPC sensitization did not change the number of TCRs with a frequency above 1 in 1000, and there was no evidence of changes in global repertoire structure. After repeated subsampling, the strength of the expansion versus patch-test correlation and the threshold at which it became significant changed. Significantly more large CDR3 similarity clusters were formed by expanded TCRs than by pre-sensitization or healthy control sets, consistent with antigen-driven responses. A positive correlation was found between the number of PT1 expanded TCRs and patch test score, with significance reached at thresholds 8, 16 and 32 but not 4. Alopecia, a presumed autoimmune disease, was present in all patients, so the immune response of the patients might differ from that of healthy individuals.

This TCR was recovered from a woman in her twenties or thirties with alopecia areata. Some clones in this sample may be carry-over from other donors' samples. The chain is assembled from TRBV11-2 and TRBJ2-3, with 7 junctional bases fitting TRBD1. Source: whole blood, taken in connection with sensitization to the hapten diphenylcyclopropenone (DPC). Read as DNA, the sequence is TGTGCCAGCAGCGATGGGCACAGGGGCCCCACAGATACGCAGTATTTT. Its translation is CASSDGHRGPTDTQYF.